A single sample is the source of the 21 T cell receptor beta chains below, sequenced in a study of T cell repertoires in cytomegalovirus infection. TCRdb re-analysed the reads in MiXCR, keeping a single row per CDR3 protein. Of about a million distinct CDR3 sequences listed, more than 25% are singletons. The antigens these receptors bind are not known. The material sequenced was cultured CD8+ T cells from PBMCs, taken from culture after CMV antigen stimulation. The receptors come from a human donor in good health (CMV status not recorded). Some clones in this sample may be carry-over from other donors' samples.

The V call is TRBV6-6, the J call TRBJ2-1; either TRBD1 or TRBD2 may fit D (7 bases each). The CDR3 has 14 residues. Trimming shortened V by 6 bases and J by 9 bases, and 18 bases separated the two germline ends. The V gene's germline CDR1 is MNHNY and CDR2 SVGAGI (reference sequence). This CDR3 reads CASSWLQGRGEQFF. The DNA of the CDR3 is TGTGCCAGCAGCTGGCTACAGGGGAGGGGTGAGCAGTTCTTC.

The chain has TRBV28 and TRBJ2-3; D remains unclear. The length of the CDR3 is 13 residues. CDR1 and CDR2 from the germline V gene are MDHEN and SYDVKM. V dropped 10 bases and J dropped 0 bases, with 11 bases sitting between them. The DNA for the CDR3 is TGTGCCACCGAATACACTAGCACAGATACGCAGTATTTT. It encodes CATEYTSTDTQYF.

The gene calls are TRBV5-4 and TRBJ1-1, with D tentatively TRBD1 (6 bases). V shed 10 bases and J shed 1 base, with 17 bases lying between them. The CDR3 consists of 14 residues. CDR1 SGHNT and CDR2 YYREEE come from the germline V gene (reference sequence). For the CDR3, the DNA is TGTGCCGTCATAGGGGGAATGAAGAACACTGAAGCTTTCTTT. The encoded protein is CAVIGGMKNTEAFF.

The rearrangement uses TRBV10-3 and TRBJ2-3; D might be TRBD1 or TRBD2, each matching 5 bases. This CDR3 spans 16 amino acids. Germline V lookup: CDR1 ENHRY, CDR2 SYGVKD. The V end lost 7 bases, the J end lost 5 bases, and 22 bases lay between the germline ends. CDR3 bases: TGTGCCATCACCCCCGATTGGTCCGGGGCGGTAGATACGCAGTATTTT. Protein product: CAITPDWSGAVDTQYF.

This clonotype came up a few times. This chain uses TRBV7-6 with TRBJ2-1, with TRBD1 matching over 9 bases. J lost 5 bases, V lost 5 bases, and 10 bases had no gene match. This CDR3 spans 16 amino acids. Germline values: CDR1 SGHVS, CDR2 FNYEAQ. CDR3 amino acids: CASSKLRDRVDNEQFF. The CDR3 DNA is TGTGCCAGCAGCAAACTCCGGGACAGGGTCGACAATGAGCAGTTCTTC.

This chain links TRBV7-3 with TRBJ1-6; D is undetermined. The length of the CDR3 is 16 residues. Per germline, CDR1 SGHTA and CDR2 FQGTGA. Trimming left V 2 bases short and J 7 bases short, with 15 bases between. This CDR3 is CASSLEGNPRNSPLHF. CDR3 bases: TGTGCCAGCAGCTTAGAGGGAAATCCTAGAAATTCACCCCTCCACTTT.

The chain carries TRBV9 and TRBJ2-5, with 13 bases that match TRBD2. The CDR3 loop spans 19 amino acids. J was trimmed by 2 bases and V by 4 bases; bases with no gene match: 14. Germline V gives CDR1 SGDLS, CDR2 YYNGEE. CDR3 sequence: CASSPYGLAGALLQETQYF. DNA for the CDR3: TGTGCCAGCAGCCCGTACGGACTAGCGGGGGCCCTCCTACAAGAGACCCAGTACTTC.

The chain employs TRBV7-6 and TRBJ2-1; D may be TRBD2 (5 bases). With 5 bases removed from V and 4 bases from J, the gap between germline ends came to 21 bases. Germline CDR1 is SGHVS and CDR2 is FNYEAQ. The CDR3 sequence is 17 residues long. The DNA of the CDR3 is TGTGCCAGCAGCCTTCCCCCGCCGCGGGCTGATTACAATGAGCAGTTCTTC. Protein: CASSLPPPRADYNEQFF.

In this sample, this clonotype turned up a few times. The rearrangement links TRBV4-1 to TRBJ1-1; no clear D. The CDR3 is 12 amino acids. Trimming pared 3 bases from V and 2 bases from J, leaving 4 bases between. Germline CDR1 and CDR2: MGHRA and YSYEKL. Here the CDR3 DNA reads TGCGCCAGCAGCCATTTCAACACTGAAGCTTTCTTT. Translation gives CASSHFNTEAFF.

The chain's CDR3 is CVNSSQATLEQYF. The CDR3 DNA is TGTGTCAACAGTTCCCAGGCGACCCTTGAGCAGTACTTC. This chain links TRBV12-3 or TRBV12-4 with TRBJ2-7, with unresolved D. The CDR3 length is 13 residues.

This chain connects TRBV12-3 or TRBV12-4 to TRBJ1-2; D remains ambiguous. Trimming shortened V by 2 bases and J by 6 bases, and 10 bases separated the two germline ends. The CDR3 is made up of 13 amino acids. CDR3 region: CASSLMSGNGYTF. The DNA of the CDR3 is TGTGCCAGCAGTTTAATGAGTGGGAATGGCTACACCTTC.

This chain joins TRBV6-1 and TRBJ1-2, with D perhaps TRBD1 (5 bases). The V and J ends lost 7 bases and 4 bases respectively, with 16 bases between them. Germline V CDR1 and CDR2: MNHNS, SASEGT. CDR3 size: 14 residues. CDR3 nucleotides: TGTGCCAGCACTGGAACGGGACTGGGCTATGGCTACACCTTC. It translates to CASTGTGLGYGYTF.

The V gene is TRBV7-9, the J gene TRBJ2-7; TRBD1 aligns across 7 bases. CDR3 length: 14 amino acids. Germline values: CDR1 SEHNR, CDR2 FQNEAQ (reference sequence). J was trimmed by 4 bases and V by 5 bases; bases with no gene match: 8. CDR3 region: CASSHRGRVYEQYF. The DNA for the CDR3 is TGTGCCAGCAGCCACAGGGGTAGAGTATACGAGCAGTACTTC.

The genes are TRBV29-1 and TRBJ1-1; D gene ambiguous. The germline CDR1 and CDR2 sequences are SQVTM and ANQGSEA. There are 12 residues in the CDR3. With 4 bases removed from V and 1 base from J, the gap between germline ends came to 7 bases. CDR3 amino acids: CSVGRSNTEAFF. The CDR3 DNA reads as TGCAGCGTTGGCAGGTCGAACACTGAAGCTTTCTTT.

This chain uses TRBV5-6 with TRBJ1-6; D remains ambiguous. Germline CDR1 is SGHDT and CDR2 is YYEEEE. CDR3 length: 13 residues. Between the trimmed V and J ends, which lost 1 base and 7 bases, there was a span of 6 bases. CDR3 sequence: CASSLITNSPLHF. The CDR3 nucleotides read TGTGCCAGCAGCTTGATCACGAATTCACCCCTCCACTTT.

The count of this clonotype is one. This chain uses TRBV18 with TRBJ2-3; D is possibly TRBD2 (5 bases). The germline CDR1 and CDR2 sequences are KGHSH and LQKENI. The CDR3 runs 15 residues. The V and J ends lost 3 bases and 7 bases respectively, with 17 bases between them. CDR3: CASSPQSEDLHTQYF. The DNA for the CDR3 is TGTGCCAGCTCACCCCAAAGTGAGGACTTGCATACGCAGTATTTT.

This chain links TRBV20-1 with TRBJ1-2; 10 nucleotides line up with TRBD1. V gave up 3 bases and J gave up 5 bases; unmatched junction bases: 12. CDR3 length equals 16 residues. The germline V gene has CDR1 DFQATT and CDR2 SNEGSKA (reference sequence). Written as DNA, the CDR3 is TGCAGTGCTAGGGTCCCGGGACAGGGGCCAGGGTATGGCTACACCTTC. Its translation is CSARVPGQGPGYGYTF.

This clonotype has a count of ten or more. The chain couples TRBV7-6 to TRBJ2-1; no reliable D call. CDR3 length: 14 amino acids. The germline V and J ends were trimmed by 1 base and 3 bases, with 7 bases remaining between them. The germline V gene has CDR1 SGHVS and CDR2 FNYEAQ. The CDR3: CASSLGGNYNEQFF. CDR3 DNA: TGTGCCAGCAGCTTAGGCGGCAACTACAATGAGCAGTTCTTC.

This clonotype was observed a handful of times. This chain uses TRBV10-3 with TRBJ2-7; weak D call: TRBD1 (6 bases). Germline assignment: CDR1 ENHRY and CDR2 SYGVKD. The CDR3 loop spans 12 amino acids. V was pared by 11 bases and J by 3 bases, with 14 bases between. CDR3: CAVTGTFYEQYF. DNA for the CDR3: TGTGCCGTAACCGGGACATTCTACGAGCAGTACTTC.

The genes are TRBV7-9 and TRBJ1-1, with D unclear. In germline, CDR1 is SEHNR, CDR2 FQNEAQ (reference sequence). Trimming removed 3 bases from V and 4 bases from J, with 12 bases in between. The CDR3 sequence is 14 residues long. The CDR3 spells CASSLSSLGTEAFF. CDR3 DNA sequence: TGTGCCAGCAGCTTGAGCAGTTTAGGCACTGAAGCTTTCTTT.

The chain links TRBV27 to TRBJ2-7, with D perhaps TRBD1 (5 bases). The CDR3 runs to 14 residues. V gave up 0 bases and J gave up 3 bases, with 9 bases separating them. Germline values: CDR1 MNHEY, CDR2 SMNVEV (reference sequence). DNA of the CDR3: TGTGCCAGCAGTTTATCGAGGCAGGGCTACGAGCAGTACTTC. This gives the protein CASSLSRQGYEQYF.